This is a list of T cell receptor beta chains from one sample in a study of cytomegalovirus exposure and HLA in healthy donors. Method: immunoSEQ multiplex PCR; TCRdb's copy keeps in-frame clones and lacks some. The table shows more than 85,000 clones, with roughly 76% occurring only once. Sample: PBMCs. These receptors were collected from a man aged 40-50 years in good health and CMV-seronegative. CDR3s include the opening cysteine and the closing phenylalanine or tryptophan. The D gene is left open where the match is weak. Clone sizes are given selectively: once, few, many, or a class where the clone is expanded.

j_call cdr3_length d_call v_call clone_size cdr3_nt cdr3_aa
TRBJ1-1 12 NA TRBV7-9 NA TGTGCCAGCAGCCCAAATCAACAGGGAGCTTTCTTT CASSPNQQGAFF
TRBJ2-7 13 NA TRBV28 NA TGTGCCAGCAGTTTACAAGGGGTCCACGAGCAGTACTTC CASSLQGVHEQYF
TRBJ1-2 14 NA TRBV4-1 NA TGCGCCAGCAGCCAAAAAACAGGGATCTATGGCTACACCTTC CASSQKTGIYGYTF
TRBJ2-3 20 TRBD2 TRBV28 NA TGTGCCAGCACCCCTGCCGGGACTAGCGGGACGGTGTTTAGCACAGATACGCAGTATTTT CASTPAGTSGTVFSTDTQYF
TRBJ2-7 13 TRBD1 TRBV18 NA TGTGCCAGCTCTTACGGGACAGGGGACGAGCAGTACTTC CASSYGTGDEQYF
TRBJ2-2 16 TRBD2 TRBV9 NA TGTGCCAGCAGCGTGTCTAGCGGGAGTCGCACCGGGGAGCTGTTTTTT CASSVSSGSRTGELFF
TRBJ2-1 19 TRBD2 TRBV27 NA TGTGCCAGCAGTTTATACTCCTCCCTAGCGGGAGGGCCTCAGAATGAGCAGTTCTTC CASSLYSSLAGGPQNEQFF
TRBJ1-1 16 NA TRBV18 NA TGTGCCAGCTCACCACCGATACAGGGTGGGGGCACTGAAGCTTTCTTT CASSPPIQGGGTEAFF
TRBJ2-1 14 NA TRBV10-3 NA TGTGCCATCAGTGAGTCCTCGGTTAGCAATGAGCAGTTCTTC CAISESSVSNEQFF
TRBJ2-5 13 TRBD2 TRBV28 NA TGTGCCAGCAGTTTTGGGGGGGACCACAGGCAGTACTTC CASSFGGDHRQYF
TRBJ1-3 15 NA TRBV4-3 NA TGCGCCAGCAGTCCACTGGGGCCTTCTGGAAACACCATATATTTT CASSPLGPSGNTIYF
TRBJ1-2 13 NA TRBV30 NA TGTGCCTGGGGGTTACAGGGAGAATTGGGCTACACCTTC CAWGLQGELGYTF
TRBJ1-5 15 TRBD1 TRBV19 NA TGTGCCAGTAGGGACAGGGGGCATGGCAATCAGCCCCAGCATTTT CASRDRGHGNQPQHF
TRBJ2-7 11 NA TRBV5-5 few TGTGCCAGCAGCTTGTCAGACGAGCAGTACTTC CASSLSDEQYF
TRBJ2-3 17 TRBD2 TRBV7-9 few TGTTCCAGCAGCCTCCTCACTAGCGGGGGGAGCACAGATACGCAGTATTTT CSSSLLTSGGSTDTQYF
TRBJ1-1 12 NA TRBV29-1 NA TGCAGCGTGACAGCGGGCCTGACTGAAGCTTTCTTT CSVTAGLTEAFF
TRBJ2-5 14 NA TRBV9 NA TGTGCCAGCAGCAATCGACAGAGACAAGAGACCCAGTACTTC CASSNRQRQETQYF
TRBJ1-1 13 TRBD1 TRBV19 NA TGTGCCAGTGGACAGGGTTTGGACACTGAAGCTTTCTTT CASGQGLDTEAFF
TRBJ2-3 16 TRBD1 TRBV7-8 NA TGTGCCAGCAGCTTTATCCGGACAGGAGTTTCAGATACGCAGTATTTT CASSFIRTGVSDTQYF
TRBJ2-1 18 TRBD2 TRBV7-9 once TGTTCCAGCAGCAACTCATTACCGGGACTAGCGGGAGTAAATGAGCAGTTCTTC CSSSNSLPGLAGVNEQFF
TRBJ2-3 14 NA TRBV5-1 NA TGCGCCAGCAGCTTGTCGGTCTCCACAGATACGCAGTATTTT CASSLSVSTDTQYF
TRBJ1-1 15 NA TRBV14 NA TGTGCCAGCAGCCAAGAAGTTGGACAGCACACTGAAGCTTTCTTT CASSQEVGQHTEAFF
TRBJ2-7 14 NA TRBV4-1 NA TGCGCCAGCAGCCAAGATGAGGGGGTAAACGAGCAGTACTTC CASSQDEGVNEQYF
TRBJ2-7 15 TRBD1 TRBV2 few TGTGCCAGCAGGGAGGGACAGGGGGCCGCCTACGAGCAGTACTTC CASREGQGAAYEQYF
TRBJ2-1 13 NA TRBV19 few TGTGCCAGTAGTATAGATCTCCTCAATGAGCAGTTCTTC CASSIDLLNEQFF
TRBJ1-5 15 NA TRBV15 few TGTGCCACCAGCAGAGAGGTCCAGATCAATCAGCCCCAGCATTTT CATSREVQINQPQHF
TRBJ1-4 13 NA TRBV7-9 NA TGTGCCTGCAGGGGCAGGGGCGATGAAAAACTGTTTTTT CACRGRGDEKLFF
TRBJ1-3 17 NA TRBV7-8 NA TGTGCCAGCAGCTCTGGCGGCCATCTAATCTCTGGAAACACCATATATTTT CASSSGGHLISGNTIYF
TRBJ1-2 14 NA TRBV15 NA TGTGCCACCAGCAGAGGGCGGGGTACCTATGGCTACACCTTC CATSRGRGTYGYTF
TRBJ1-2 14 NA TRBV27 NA TGTGCCAGCAGTTTATTCGCGGGGTCGGAAGGCTACACCTTC CASSLFAGSEGYTF
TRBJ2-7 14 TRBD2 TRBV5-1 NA TGCGCCAGCAGCTCCGCTAGCGGGGCCTACGAGCAGTACTTC CASSSASGAYEQYF
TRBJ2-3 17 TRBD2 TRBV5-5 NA TGTGCCAGCAGCTCCGATCGAGGACTAGCGGGATCAGATACGCAGTATTTT CASSSDRGLAGSDTQYF
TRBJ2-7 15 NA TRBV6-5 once TGTGCCAGCAGTTACTCCGACAAGGCTACCTACGAGCAGTACTTC CASSYSDKATYEQYF
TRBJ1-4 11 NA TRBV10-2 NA TGCGCCAGCCTGTCAGATGAAAAACTGTTTTTT CASLSDEKLFF
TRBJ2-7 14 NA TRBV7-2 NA TGTGCCAGCAGCTCCCCGACAGCTTCCTACGAGCAGTACTTC CASSSPTASYEQYF
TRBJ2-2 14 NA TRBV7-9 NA TGTTCCAGCAGCTTAGCGGCAGGGTCCGGGGAGCTGTTTTTT CSSSLAAGSGELFF
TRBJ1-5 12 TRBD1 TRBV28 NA TGTGCCAGCCAACAGGGGGCGCGGCCCCAGCATTTT CASQQGARPQHF
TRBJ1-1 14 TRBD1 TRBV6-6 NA TGTGCCAGCCAGGGGGCTGTTATGAACACTGAAGCTTTCTTT CASQGAVMNTEAFF
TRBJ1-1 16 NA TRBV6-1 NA TGTGCCAGCAGTGAAGCTGAGGGCGTGATGAACACTGAAGCTTTCTTT CASSEAEGVMNTEAFF
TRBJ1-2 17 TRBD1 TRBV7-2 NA TGTGCCAGCAGCGACGGGACAGGACCACATCCGATCTATGGCTACACCTTC CASSDGTGPHPIYGYTF
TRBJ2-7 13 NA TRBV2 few TGTGCCAGCAAGTCGGACTTAACCTACGAGCAGTACTTC CASKSDLTYEQYF
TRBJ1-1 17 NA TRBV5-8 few TGTGCCAGCAGCTTGACTGACAGGAAGTCTATGAACACTGAAGCTTTCTTT CASSLTDRKSMNTEAFF
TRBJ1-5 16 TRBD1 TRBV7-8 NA TGTGCCAGCAGCCTTACAGGGGTTTCAAGCAATCAGCCCCAGCATTTT CASSLTGVSSNQPQHF
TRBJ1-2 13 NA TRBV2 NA TGTGCCAGCGTGCTTTGGACAGAGAATGGCTACACCTTC CASVLWTENGYTF
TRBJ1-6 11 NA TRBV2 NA TGTGCCAGCGCACAGAATTCACCCCTCCACTTT CASAQNSPLHF